The 30 T cell receptor beta chains below all came from one sample that was sequenced in a study of T-cell reconstitution after alpha-beta-depleted transplantation in children. Unique molecular identifiers tagged the TCRbeta library. A single record per CDR3 protein comes from TCRdb applying MiXCR to the PCR reads. The sample shows about 830,000 distinct CDR3 sequences, 15% to 20% of them seen only once. The sequenced sample was PBMCs, mostly from graft donor cells, obtained 360 days after TCRalphabeta/CD19-depleted stem cell transplant. These TCRs come from a male patient aged 10 to 17 who had a stem cell transplant for acute lymphoblastic leukemia, so the T cells may come from the graft donor.

This clonotype was seen ten or more times. This rearrangement joins TRBV29-1 to TRBJ1-1; no definite D call. V dropped 6 bases and J dropped 1 base, with 9 bases sitting between them. CDR1 and CDR2 from the germline V gene are SQVTM and ANQGSEA. The length of the CDR3 is 12 residues. Here the CDR3 reads CSVTQPNTEAFF. Written as DNA, the CDR3 is TGCAGCGTGACACAGCCGAACACTGAAGCTTTCTTT.

The CDR3 DNA is TGTGCCAGCAGGCCGGGACTAGCCCACCCTGGGCAGTTCTTC. This encodes CASRPGLAHPGQFF. The chain uses TRBV2 and TRBJ2-1; 9 bases agree with TRBD2. Germline values: CDR1 SNHLY, CDR2 FYNNEI. V lost 6 bases to trimming and J lost 12 bases; unmatched junction nucleotides: 12. The CDR3 runs 14 residues.

The chain couples TRBV5-1 to TRBJ1-1; D is unclear. The CDR3 is made up of 16 amino acids. Trimming took 5 bases from V and 0 from J, leaving 17 bases between them. Germline V CDR1 and CDR2: SGHRS, YFSETQ. This chain's CDR3 is CASRHLIPFMNTEAFF. CDR3 DNA: TGCGCCAGCAGGCACCTTATACCATTCATGAACACTGAAGCTTTCTTT.

This clonotype was seen only a few times. The chain has TRBV5-1 and TRBJ2-7; D might be TRBD2 (5 bases). The V end lost 0 bases, the J end lost 9 bases, and 13 bases lay between the germline ends. The CDR3 covers 13 residues. CDR1 and CDR2 (germline): SGHRS, YFSETQ. The CDR3 spells CASSLEGGGGQYF. The CDR3 nucleotides are TGCGCCAGCAGCTTGGAAGGAGGTGGCGGGCAGTACTTC.

The chain joins TRBV5-1 to TRBJ2-5; 10 bases map to TRBD1. With V trimmed by 5 bases and J by 4 bases, 8 bases remained unmatched. This CDR3 spans 15 amino acids. Germline V CDR1 and CDR2: SGHRS, YFSETQ. The CDR3 DNA reads as TGCGCCAGCAGGCCGGACAGGGGGACCACAGAGACCCAGTACTTC. Translated, it gives CASRPDRGTTETQYF.

A remark on this clonotype: A much larger clone differs by one base, so this may be a read error. V gene TRBV20-1 combines with J gene TRBJ2-2, with TRBD1 matching 9 bases. With 3 bases clipped from V and 7 bases from J, the junction kept 3 bases outside the gene matches. Germline V gene sequence: CDR1 DFQATT, CDR2 SNEGSKA (reference sequence). This CDR3 has 13 residues. Here the CDR3 reads CSARDRGIGELFF. The CDR3 nucleotides are TGCAGTGCTAGGGACAGGGGCATCGGGGAGCTGTTTTTT.

The rearrangement links TRBV4-1 to TRBJ2-6, with TRBD2 matching over 9 bases. V dropped 4 bases and J dropped 0; count of bases not matched to a gene: 25. Per germline, CDR1 MGHRA and CDR2 YSYEKL. This CDR3 has 24 amino acids. Here the CDR3 DNA reads TGCGCCAGCAGCCGAGGAGTGCTCGCGCTAGCGGGAAAGGGCAAAGACTCTGGGGCCAACGTCCTGACTTTC. This sequence encodes CASSRGVLALAGKGKDSGANVLTF.

This clonotype was detected many times. The J gene is TRBJ2-7, the V gene TRBV3-1; 10 nucleotides align to TRBD2. This CDR3 has 16 amino acids. Germline-derived CDR1 and CDR2 are LGHDT and YNNKEL (reference sequence). Losses at the gene ends were 4 bases for V and 6 bases for J; bases not matched to a gene: 12. The CDR3 region has the DNA TGTGCCAGCAGCCTGGGGTTAGCGGGAGGTTTGGTCGAGCAGTACTTC. Protein product: CASSLGLAGGLVEQYF.

This clonotype has only a few counts. The V call is TRBV6-5, the J call TRBJ2-7; TRBD2 agrees at 9 bases. The V gene's germline CDR1 is MNHEY and CDR2 SVGAGI. The CDR3 has 14 amino acids. V lost 2 bases, J lost 11 bases, and 10 bases stayed unmatched. CDR3 sequence reads: CASSYGWGSGRKYF. In DNA form, the CDR3 reads TGTGCCAGCAGTTACGGGTGGGGTAGCGGGAGAAAGTACTTC.

The chain joins TRBV15 to TRBJ2-7; the D call may be TRBD1 or TRBD2 (6 bases each). This CDR3 is 16 amino acids long. V was cut by 5 bases and J by 2 bases, with 19 bases left in between. Looked up from germline, CDR1 is LNHNV and CDR2 is YYDKDF (reference sequence). The CDR3 loop is CATSPPGAGRPYEQYF. CDR3 nucleotides: TGTGCCACCAGCCCGCCAGGGGCGGGACGCCCCTACGAGCAGTACTTC.

This clonotype was observed a handful of times. The chain combines TRBV4-1 with TRBJ2-7; the D is unclear. Trimming pared 0 bases from V and 5 bases from J, leaving 2 bases between. The CDR3 is made up of 11 amino acids. Germline V gene data show CDR1 as MGHRA and CDR2 as YSYEKL. This chain's CDR3 is CASSQEDEQYF. The DNA of the CDR3 is TGCGCCAGCAGCCAAGAGGACGAGCAGTACTTC.

The chain recombines TRBV9 with TRBJ1-2, with 10 bases identical to TRBD1. With V trimmed by 0 bases and J by 4 bases, 6 bases remained unmatched. The germline V gene encodes CDR1 SGDLS and CDR2 YYNGEE. CDR3 length equals 16 residues. The CDR3 nucleotides read TGTGCCAGCAGCGTAGCAGACAGGGGGCGCGTCTATGGCTACACCTTC. As protein: CASSVADRGRVYGYTF. The whole variable domain, remainder taken from reference TRBV9 and TRBJ1-2, is DSGVTQTPKHLITATGQRVTLRCSPRSGDLSVYWYQQSLDQGLQFLIQYYNGEERAKGNILERFSAQQFPDLHSELNLSSLELGDSALYFCASSVADRGRVYGYTFGSGTRLTVV.

This clonotype was observed at least ten times. This chain connects TRBV3-1 to TRBJ2-1; D might be TRBD1 (5 bases). Germline V gene data show CDR1 as LGHDT and CDR2 as YNNKEL (reference sequence). The CDR3 loop spans 16 amino acids. Trimming removed 1 base from V and 0 bases from J, with 10 bases in between. The CDR3, as DNA: TGTGCCAGCAGCCAAGTCAGGGCCCGCTCCTACAATGAGCAGTTCTTC. Translating gives CASSQVRARSYNEQFF.

This clonotype was recorded a few times. The J gene is TRBJ2-1, the V gene TRBV7-9; tentative D call: TRBD2 (6 bases). V was pared by 0 bases and J by 8 bases, with 11 bases between. Germline assignment: CDR1 SEHNR and CDR2 FQNEAQ (reference sequence). The CDR3 contains 14 residues. CDR3 DNA sequence: TGTGCCAGCAGCTTAGCATCAGCGGGCGATGAGCAGTTCTTC. This gives the protein CASSLASAGDEQFF.

V usage is TRBV10-3 and J usage is TRBJ2-3; D unclear. The CDR3 is made up of 13 amino acids. V lost 8 bases and J 5 bases, leaving 14 bases between the germline ends. Germline V gene lookup returns CDR1 ENHRY and CDR2 SYGVKD. CDR3 sequence (DNA): TGTGCCATCCAAGGCAGGTCAGAAGATACGCAGTATTTT. Translating it yields CAIQGRSEDTQYF.

This clonotype was detected a few times. The chain recombines TRBV7-3 with TRBJ1-2; 8 bases line up with TRBD1. The CDR3 loop spans 14 amino acids. The junction had 9 bases not matched to a gene; V was cut back by 5 bases and J by 7 bases. CDR1 and CDR2 (germline): SGHTA, FQGTGA. CDR3 in DNA: TGTGCCAGCAGCCCTGCGGACAGGGTAATTGGCTACACCTTC. Translation gives CASSPADRVIGYTF.

The V and J genes are TRBV5-1 and TRBJ2-5; TRBD2 aligns across 7 bases. The CDR3 has 14 amino acids. Germline V gene data show CDR1 as SGHRS and CDR2 as YFSETQ. Trimming at V came to 0 bases and at J to 4 bases, leaving 3 bases not matched to a gene. The CDR3 DNA is TGCGCCAGCAGCTTGGGACTAGCAGCAGAGACCCAGTACTTC. Protein sequence: CASSLGLAAETQYF.

This clonotype was found many times. The junction departs from germline at one end; a sequencing error may be responsible. The V call is TRBV5-1, the J call TRBJ1-1; D is uncertain. From germline, CDR1 is SGHRS and CDR2 YFSETQ. The length of the CDR3 is 12 residues. CDR3 DNA: TGTGCCAGCAGTTTTGTCGGCACTGAAGCTTTCTTT. Translating gives CASSFVGTEAFF.

This clonotype was found a few times. The chain combines TRBV5-1 with TRBJ2-7; D assignment may be TRBD1 or TRBD2 (6 bases each). Trimming took off 4 bases at V and 4 bases at J, with 15 bases between the two ends. The germline V gene has CDR1 SGHRS and CDR2 YFSETQ. The CDR3 has 14 amino acids. The CDR3 sequence is CASSPEGGWYEQYF. The DNA for the CDR3 is TGCGCCAGCAGCCCGGAGGGGGGCTGGTACGAGCAGTACTTC. Drawing the rest from reference TRBV5-1 and TRBJ2-7, the complete variable domain is KAGVTQTPRYLIKTRGQQVTLSCSPISGHRSVSWYQQTPGQGLQFLFEYFSETQRNKGNFPGRFSGRQFSNSRSEMNVSTLELGDSALYLCASSPEGGWYEQYFGPGTRLTVT.

The CDR3 is CASKKATRSGMAYLFSYNEQFF. Written as DNA, the CDR3 is TGTGCCAGTAAAAAGGCCACAAGAAGCGGCATGGCTTATCTGTTCTCCTACAATGAGCAGTTCTTC. V and J are TRBV21-1 and TRBJ2-1; the table's D call TRBD2 went unverified against the DNA. TRBV21-1 is assigned pseudogene status. The length of the CDR3 is 22 residues.

The rearrangement uses TRBV3-1 and TRBJ2-5; perhaps TRBD2 as D (6 bases). Germline V gives CDR1 LGHDT, CDR2 YNNKEL (reference sequence). The CDR3 contains 13 residues. V was cut by 6 bases and J by 1 base, with 9 bases left in between. CDR3 DNA sequence: TGTGCCAGCAGAACGGGGGTCCAAGAGACCCAGTACTTC. Its translation: CASRTGVQETQYF.

This clonotype was counted ten times or more. This chain links TRBV12-3 or TRBV12-4 with TRBJ2-3; D might be TRBD2 (5 bases). The CDR3 is made up of 13 amino acids. Trimming cost V 6 bases and J 4 bases, with 11 bases left between them. CDR3 sequence (DNA): TGTGCCAGCAGCCCGGCGGGCCCAGATACGCAGTATTTT. Its protein is CASSPAGPDTQYF.

This chain joins TRBV20-1 and TRBJ2-3; possible D gene TRBD1, 6 bases. With 5 bases removed from V and 4 bases from J, the gap between germline ends came to 16 bases. Per germline, CDR1 DFQATT and CDR2 SNEGSKA (reference sequence). The CDR3 extends over 14 amino acids. In DNA form, the CDR3 reads TGCAGTGCTTTGCAGGGGCGTGGTCCAGATACGCAGTATTTT. Amino acid sequence: CSALQGRGPDTQYF.

This rearrangement joins TRBV5-1 to TRBJ2-1; 11 bases line up with TRBD2. The CDR3 is 15 residues long. V lost 0 bases and J lost 7; bases outside the gene matches: 3. CDR1 and CDR2 from the germline V gene are SGHRS and YFSETQ. CDR3 amino acids: CASSLGPSGRNEQFF. Written as DNA, the CDR3 is TGCGCCAGCAGCTTGGGCCCTAGCGGGAGGAATGAGCAGTTCTTC.

The chain joins TRBV24-1 to TRBJ2-5; unclear D gene. CDR1 and CDR2 from the germline V gene are KGHDR and SFDVKD. The CDR3 contains 13 residues. Trimming removed 5 bases at V and 3 bases at J, with 9 bases between. The CDR3 reads CATSVRNKETQYF. CDR3 nucleotide sequence: TGTGCCACCAGTGTCAGGAACAAAGAGACCCAGTACTTC.

This clonotype was observed a handful of times. The V gene is TRBV5-1, the J gene TRBJ2-4, with D hard to call. This CDR3 is 15 amino acids long. Trimming cost V 4 bases and J 5 bases, with 16 bases left between them. Germline CDR1 is SGHRS and CDR2 is YFSETQ. The CDR3 coding sequence is TGCGCCAGCAGCCCGGACGGCGGTCTCCAAAACATTCAGTACTTC. The encoded protein is CASSPDGGLQNIQYF.

This clonotype was found a few times. The CDR3 loop reads CASRASGRALGYEQYF. CDR3 DNA sequence: TGTGCCAGCAGGGCGAGCGGGAGAGCCCTTGGCTACGAGCAGTACTTC. The chain recombines TRBV27 with TRBJ2-7, with TRBD2 identical over 8 bases. Per the germline V gene, CDR1 is MNHEY and CDR2 is SMNVEV (reference sequence). CDR3 size: 16 residues. Unmatched junction bases numbered 13, after V lost 6 bases and J lost 3 bases.

This rearrangement joins TRBV7-3 to TRBJ2-7; 9 positions agree with TRBD1. The CDR3 covers 15 residues. Germline values: CDR1 SGHTA, CDR2 FQGTGA. J gave up 3 bases and V 1 base, and 4 bases lay outside the gene matches. CDR3 in amino acids: CASSLMGQGRYEQYF. CDR3 sequence (DNA): TGTGCCAGCAGCTTAATGGGACAGGGACGCTACGAGCAGTACTTC.

V and J are TRBV21-1 and TRBJ2-7; the listed D gene, TRBD1, was not tested against the DNA. TRBV21-1 is labeled a pseudogene. This CDR3 has 23 residues. CDR3 DNA: TGTGCCAGCAGCAAAGTGGCGGGACAGGGGACGAAGGGGCTGAAAAGGGGATACTACGAGCAGTACTTC. Protein product: CASSKVAGQGTKGLKRGYYEQYF.

The chain combines TRBV29-1 with TRBJ2-3, with 7 bases matching TRBD2. CDR1 is SQVTM, CDR2 ANQGSEA, per germline. J lost 2 bases, V lost 7 bases, and 18 bases had no gene match. The CDR3 has 17 residues. This CDR3 is CSARVLADLGFTDTQYF. DNA for the CDR3: TGCAGCGCTAGGGTTCTAGCGGACCTAGGGTTCACAGATACGCAGTATTTT.